This T cell receptor (beta chain) came from a study of control samples from healthy donors and cancer patients. V lost 5 bases and J lost 0, with 7 bases in between. CDR1 and CDR2 (germline): SGHTA, FQGTGA. The CDR3 consists of 13 residues. The table came from immunoSEQ multiplex PCR; TCRdb's copy has only in-frame clones and leaves some out. The table records fewer than 150,000 clones, roughly 92% of them present only once. The specimen sequenced was blood. The sequence was obtained from a woman between 18 and 29 years old in good health. The rearrangement links TRBV7-3 to TRBJ1-1; D might be TRBD1 (5 bases). The CDR3 sequence: CASSRGVNTEAFF. CDR3 coding DNA: TGTGCCAGCAGCCGAGGGGTGAACACTGAAGCTTTCTTT.